The 16 T cell receptor beta chains below were found in one sample sequenced in a study of cytotoxic CD8 clonotypes in ibrutinib-treated CLL. Using immunoSEQ multiplex PCR, the repertoire was profiled, and TCRdb retains in-frame clones only, with some absent. The sample holds around 27,000 clones, around three fifths seen once. This specimen consisted of PBMCs, obtained before ibrutinib treatment. The receptor set was obtained from a human donor with chronic lymphocytic leukemia.

The J gene is TRBJ2-3, the V gene TRBV6-1, with D unclear. CDR1 and CDR2 from the germline V gene are MNHNS and SASEGT. The CDR3 length is 15 residues. The V end was cut by 2 bases, the J end by 4 bases, with 13 bases between. The CDR3 region has the DNA TGTGCCAGCAGTGAAATGTGGAAAGTGGCAGATACGCAGTATTTT. Its translation is CASSEMWKVADTQYF.

This clone was seen a few times. The chain links TRBV6-5 to TRBJ2-7; 9 nucleotides match TRBD2. The CDR3 is 16 residues long. In germline, CDR1 is MNHEY, CDR2 SVGAGI. V shed 0 bases and J 4 bases; nucleotides not matched to a gene: 7. The CDR3 here is CASSYSRLAVGYEQYF. DNA of the CDR3: TGTGCCAGCAGTTACTCAAGACTAGCGGTAGGGTACGAGCAGTACTTC.

The J gene is TRBJ2-3, the V gene TRBV7-2, with D possibly being TRBD1 (5 bases). The CDR3 spans 18 residues. Germline CDR1 is SGHTA and CDR2 is FQGNSA. Trimming left V 1 base short and J 2 bases short, with 19 bases between. CDR3 region: CASSLGGSFGHLTDTQYF. The DNA of the CDR3 is TGTGCCAGCAGCTTAGGTGGGTCGTTCGGACACCTCACAGATACGCAGTATTTT.

The CDR3 spells CASSSDWPGEQYF. The CDR3 DNA sequence: TGTGCCAGTAGTTCCGACTGGCCTGGTGAGCAGTACTTC. V and J are TRBV19 and TRBJ2-7, with unresolved D. CDR1 and CDR2 (germline): LNHDA, SQIVND (reference sequence). Trimming removed 5 bases at V and 7 bases at J, with 15 bases between. The CDR3 extends over 13 amino acids.

The gene calls are TRBV2 and TRBJ1-2, with D perhaps matching TRBD1 (6 bases). Per germline, CDR1 SNHLY and CDR2 FYNNEI. The ends were cut back, 6 bases at V and 2 bases at J, with 13 bases in the middle. This CDR3 is 14 amino acids long. CDR3 in DNA: TGTGCCAGCAGACCCGCCGGGGGCAACTATGGCTACACCTTC. Residues: CASRPAGGNYGYTF.

CDR3 in DNA: TGCAGCGTTCAGACAGGACAAGAGACCCAGTACTTC. Its translation is CSVQTGQETQYF. V gene TRBV29-1 combines with J gene TRBJ2-5; possible D gene TRBD1, 6 bases. Per the germline V gene, CDR1 is SQVTM and CDR2 is ANQGSEA. V was pared by 5 bases and J by 2 bases, with 9 bases between. The CDR3 extends over 12 amino acids.

This sequence joins TRBV29-1 and TRBJ2-7; TRBD2 aligns across 12 bases. V was clipped by 2 bases and J by 4 bases; unmatched bases: 6. This CDR3 is built from 15 residues. Germline V gene sequence: CDR1 SQVTM, CDR2 ANQGSEA. The DNA of the CDR3 is TGCAGCGTTGAACAACTAGCGGGGGGAGGGTACGAGCAGTACTTC. Translated, it gives CSVEQLAGGGYEQYF.

The gene calls are TRBV6-1 and TRBJ1-5; D is unresolved. This CDR3 comprises 18 residues. The ends were cut back, 3 bases at V and 4 bases at J, with 22 bases in the middle. Germline V lookup: CDR1 MNHNS, CDR2 SASEGT. This chain's CDR3 is CASSERPLPIGSNQPQHF. The CDR3 DNA is TGTGCCAGCAGTGAGAGGCCCCTACCTATAGGTAGTAATCAGCCCCAGCATTTT.

J is TRBJ2-7 and V is TRBV14; the D gene could be TRBD1 or TRBD2 (5 bases each). Germline V gene data show CDR1 as SGHDN and CDR2 as FVKESK. Trimming shortened V by 0 bases and J by 7 bases, and 22 bases separated the two germline ends. The CDR3 has 17 residues. This CDR3 is CASSQDRGVYPMGEQYF. The CDR3 DNA is TGTGCCAGCAGCCAAGATCGAGGGGTTTATCCCATGGGGGAGCAGTACTTC.

J is TRBJ2-1 and V is TRBV28; D perhaps matches TRBD1 (5 bases). The CDR3 runs 16 residues. Germline V gene sequence: CDR1 MDHEN, CDR2 SYDVKM. The ends were cut back, 5 bases at V and 7 bases at J, with 21 bases in the middle. This CDR3 reads CASSPYQGSIGNEQFF. CDR3 sequence (DNA): TGTGCCAGCAGTCCCTACCAGGGTTCGATCGGGAATGAGCAGTTCTTC. The entire variable domain, with the rest obtained from reference TRBV28 and TRBJ2-1, is as follows: DVKVTQSSRYLVKRTGEKVFLECVQDMDHENMFWYRQDPGLGLRLIYFSYDVKMKEKGDIPEGYSVSREKKERFSLILESASTNQTSMYLCASSPYQGSIGNEQFFGPGTRLTVL.

The genes are TRBV18 and TRBJ2-7; 8 nucleotides match TRBD1. The CDR3 has 14 amino acids. Per the germline V gene, CDR1 is KGHSH and CDR2 is LQKENI. V gave up 6 bases and J gave up 3 bases; unmatched junction bases: 7. The CDR3 bases are TGTGCCAGCTCGAACAGGGGGTCGCGCTACGAGCAGTACTTC. Protein sequence: CASSNRGSRYEQYF. The entire variable domain, with the rest obtained from reference TRBV18 and TRBJ2-7, is as follows: NAGVMQNPRHLVRRRGQEARLRCSPMKGHSHVYWYRQLPEEGLKFMVYLQKENIIDESGMPKERFSAEFPKEGPSILRIQQVVRGDSAAYFCASSNRGSRYEQYFGPGTRLTVT.

This chain uses TRBV19 with TRBJ1-3; 7 nucleotides match TRBD1. Unmatched junction bases numbered 8, after V lost 7 bases and J lost 2 bases. This CDR3 has 15 amino acids. CDR1 is LNHDA, CDR2 SQIVND, per germline (reference sequence). CDR3: CASTPTGIPGNTIYF. As DNA, the CDR3 is TGTGCCAGTACCCCGACAGGGATCCCTGGAAACACCATATATTTT.

A few counts support this clone. The chain employs TRBV2 and TRBJ2-3; 11 bases agree with TRBD2. The V segment lost 8 bases and the J segment 2 bases; nucleotides outside the gene matches: 6. Germline-derived CDR1 and CDR2 are SNHLY and FYNNEI. The CDR3 sequence is 15 residues long. The CDR3 sequence is CASRGLAGLTDTQYF. The CDR3 DNA reads TGTGCCAGCCGTGGACTAGCGGGCCTCACAGATACGCAGTATTTT.

The chain uses TRBV19 and TRBJ1-1, with no clear D. Deletions cut 4 bases from V and 13 bases from J, with 16 bases between. Germline CDR1 and CDR2: LNHDA and SQIVND (reference sequence). The CDR3 extends over 12 amino acids. Here the CDR3 reads CASSTTGIIGFF. The CDR3 bases are TGTGCCAGTAGTACCACGGGGATTATAGGTTTCTTT.

This clone was counted only a few times. The V and J genes are TRBV29-1 and TRBJ1-2; D unresolved. The germline V and J ends were trimmed by 3 bases and 5 bases, with 7 bases remaining between them. The CDR3 spans 11 residues. Germline-derived CDR1 and CDR2 are SQVTM and ANQGSEA. The CDR3 coding sequence is TGCAGCGTTGATTCGGGGTATGGCTACACCTTC. Translating gives CSVDSGYGYTF.

This rearrangement joins TRBV7-8 to TRBJ2-7; TRBD1 agrees at 9 bases. J was trimmed by 2 bases and V by 6 bases; bases with no gene match: 20. The length of the CDR3 is 19 residues. The V gene's germline CDR1 is SGHVS and CDR2 FQNEAQ. CDR3 sequence (DNA): TGTGCCAGCAGTTCCTCGGTCCGCGCCGGGACAGGGAGCCCCTACGAGCAGTACTTC. This encodes CASSSSVRAGTGSPYEQYF.